A selection of T cell receptor beta chains follows, all from one sample in a study of cytomegalovirus exposure and HLA in healthy donors. Clones were sequenced by immunoSEQ multiplex PCR, and TCRdb holds only the in-frame ones, with some missing. This repertoire shows about 230,000 clones, under 90% found once; its top ten account for 1.3%. The sample comprised PBMCs. These receptors were collected from a human donor in good health. Each CDR3 is given with its conserved first and last residue. Fields, in order: CDR3 DNA, CDR3 protein, clone size, J gene, D gene, CDR3 length, V gene. D genes are given only for firm matches. Only part of the rows carry a size: once, few, many, or a class if the clone is expanded.

cdr3_nt: TGTGCCAGCAGCTCCGGGACTTTCTCCTACGAGCAGTACTTC; cdr3_aa: CASSSGTFSYEQYF; clone_size: few; j_call: TRBJ2-7; d_call: NA; cdr3_length: 14; v_call: TRBV7-2
cdr3_nt: TGTGCCAGCAGAGAAGCAGGAGGCACTGAAGCTTTCTTT; cdr3_aa: CASREAGGTEAFF; clone_size: NA; j_call: TRBJ1-1; d_call: NA; cdr3_length: 13; v_call: TRBV6-4
cdr3_nt: TGTGCCAGCAGCTTAGTAGGCGGGCCTGAGCAGTTCTTC; cdr3_aa: CASSLVGGPEQFF; clone_size: NA; j_call: TRBJ2-1; d_call: NA; cdr3_length: 13; v_call: TRBV7-8
cdr3_nt: TGTGCCAGCAGCGGGGGAAGCGGGAGCCCCTACGAGCAGTACTTC; cdr3_aa: CASSGGSGSPYEQYF; clone_size: NA; j_call: TRBJ2-7; d_call: TRBD2; cdr3_length: 15; v_call: TRBV5-8
cdr3_nt: TGTGCCAGCACCTCGTATTACGAGCAGTACTTC; cdr3_aa: CASTSYYEQYF; clone_size: NA; j_call: TRBJ2-7; d_call: NA; cdr3_length: 11; v_call: TRBV25-1
cdr3_nt: TGTGCCAGCAGTTTCCAGCGGTTATACAATGAGCAGTTCTTC; cdr3_aa: CASSFQRLYNEQFF; clone_size: NA; j_call: TRBJ2-1; d_call: NA; cdr3_length: 14; v_call: TRBV27
cdr3_nt: TGTGCCAGCTCACTAAATTTACGACCGGGACAACACCCTAGTATTCCTAGAGGAAACACCATATATTTT; cdr3_aa: CASSLNLRPGQHPSIPRGNTIYF; clone_size: few; j_call: TRBJ1-3; d_call: NA; cdr3_length: 23; v_call: TRBV18
cdr3_nt: TGTGCCAGCAGCTTAGAGTCGAGCGGGGCCGGGGAGCTGTTTTTT; cdr3_aa: CASSLESSGAGELFF; clone_size: NA; j_call: TRBJ2-2; d_call: TRBD2; cdr3_length: 15; v_call: TRBV7-2
cdr3_nt: TGTGCCAGCAGGGCCGGGACTACGGAGTACTTC; cdr3_aa: CASRAGTTEYF; clone_size: NA; j_call: TRBJ2-7; d_call: TRBD2; cdr3_length: 11; v_call: TRBV27
cdr3_nt: TGTGCCAGCAGTGCTGGCAGGGGAACGCGGGAGACCCAGTACTTC; cdr3_aa: CASSAGRGTRETQYF; clone_size: NA; j_call: TRBJ2-5; d_call: NA; cdr3_length: 15; v_call: TRBV25-1
cdr3_nt: TGCGCCAGCCGAAAACGCGGGAAATCCGGCAATGAGCAGTTCTTC; cdr3_aa: CASRKRGKSGNEQFF; clone_size: NA; j_call: TRBJ2-1; d_call: NA; cdr3_length: 15; v_call: TRBV4-1
cdr3_nt: TGTGCCAGCAGATCGGGGACATCGGGGAACACAGATACGCAGTATTTT; cdr3_aa: CASRSGTSGNTDTQYF; clone_size: NA; j_call: TRBJ2-3; d_call: NA; cdr3_length: 16; v_call: TRBV28
cdr3_nt: TGTGCCAGCAGCTTAGGACTGACCTACGAGCAGTACTTC; cdr3_aa: CASSLGLTYEQYF; clone_size: NA; j_call: TRBJ2-7; d_call: NA; cdr3_length: 13; v_call: TRBV13
cdr3_nt: TGCGCCAGCAGCTTGTCTGGCGGGAGTGCGGCCGGGGAGCTGTTTTTT; cdr3_aa: CASSLSGGSAAGELFF; clone_size: NA; j_call: TRBJ2-2; d_call: TRBD2; cdr3_length: 16; v_call: TRBV5-1
cdr3_nt: TGTGCCAGCTCCGTCAGGGGGTATGGCTACACCTTC; cdr3_aa: CASSVRGYGYTF; clone_size: NA; j_call: TRBJ1-2; d_call: TRBD1; cdr3_length: 12; v_call: TRBV28
cdr3_nt: TGTGCCAGCTCCAATACTGGACAGGGCTACGAGCAGTACTTC; cdr3_aa: CASSNTGQGYEQYF; clone_size: NA; j_call: TRBJ2-7; d_call: TRBD1; cdr3_length: 14; v_call: TRBV2
cdr3_nt: TGTGCCAGCAGTTACAGCCGGGACTTCGGGTTAGGAACCATATATTTT; cdr3_aa: CASSYSRDFGLGTIYF; clone_size: NA; j_call: TRBJ1-3; d_call: NA; cdr3_length: 16; v_call: TRBV6-6
cdr3_nt: TGTGCCAGCCTTCAGACAGGGGGCGTCTATGGCTACACCTTC; cdr3_aa: CASLQTGGVYGYTF; clone_size: once; j_call: TRBJ1-2; d_call: TRBD1; cdr3_length: 14; v_call: TRBV5-6
cdr3_nt: TGTGCCAGCAGGGGACAGGGTAGTCAGCCCCAGCATTTT; cdr3_aa: CASRGQGSQPQHF; clone_size: NA; j_call: TRBJ1-5; d_call: TRBD1; cdr3_length: 13; v_call: TRBV6-5
cdr3_nt: TGTGCCAGCAGTAAATACCGGACAAACTATAGCAATCAGCCCCAGCATTTT; cdr3_aa: CASSKYRTNYSNQPQHF; clone_size: NA; j_call: TRBJ1-5; d_call: NA; cdr3_length: 17; v_call: TRBV28
cdr3_nt: TGTGCCAGCTCACCGGGACTAGCGGGAGTACGCACCACAGATACGCAGTATTTT; cdr3_aa: CASSPGLAGVRTTDTQYF; clone_size: NA; j_call: TRBJ2-3; d_call: TRBD2; cdr3_length: 18; v_call: TRBV18
cdr3_nt: TGTGCCAGCAGTTACAAGACAGCCCGCTATGGCTACACCTTC; cdr3_aa: CASSYKTARYGYTF; clone_size: NA; j_call: TRBJ1-2; d_call: NA; cdr3_length: 14; v_call: TRBV6-5
cdr3_nt: TGTGCCAGCAGCGAATTTATTACTATCCAAGATGAAAAACTGTTTTTT; cdr3_aa: CASSEFITIQDEKLFF; clone_size: NA; j_call: TRBJ1-4; d_call: NA; cdr3_length: 16; v_call: TRBV6-1
cdr3_nt: TGTGCCAGCAGCTTAGGACAAGACTCCTACAATGAGCAGTTCTTC; cdr3_aa: CASSLGQDSYNEQFF; clone_size: NA; j_call: TRBJ2-1; d_call: NA; cdr3_length: 15; v_call: TRBV7-9
cdr3_nt: TGTGCCAGCAGCGAGCCAAGACTAGCGGGAGGGGGGGGGACCCAGTACTTC; cdr3_aa: CASSEPRLAGGGGTQYF; clone_size: NA; j_call: TRBJ2-5; d_call: TRBD2; cdr3_length: 17; v_call: TRBV2
cdr3_nt: TGTGCCAGTAGTATAAGGACCGGGACAGGTCAGCCCCAGCATTTT; cdr3_aa: CASSIRTGTGQPQHF; clone_size: NA; j_call: TRBJ1-5; d_call: TRBD1; cdr3_length: 15; v_call: TRBV19
cdr3_nt: TGTGCCAGCCTTGCAGGGTACGAGCAGTACTTC; cdr3_aa: CASLAGYEQYF; clone_size: NA; j_call: TRBJ2-7; d_call: NA; cdr3_length: 11; v_call: TRBV2
cdr3_nt: TGTGCTAGCAGCTCTAGCAGCGGGGACTTGAGAACTTATAGCAATCAGCCCCAGCATTTT; cdr3_aa: CASSSSSGDLRTYSNQPQHF; clone_size: NA; j_call: TRBJ1-5; d_call: NA; cdr3_length: 20; v_call: TRBV7-7
cdr3_nt: TGTGCCAGCAGCTTCCTCAGTGGCTACACCTTC; cdr3_aa: CASSFLSGYTF; clone_size: NA; j_call: TRBJ1-2; d_call: NA; cdr3_length: 11; v_call: TRBV5-8
cdr3_nt: TGTGCCAGCAGCTTAACCATGACTACCTCACAAGAGACCCAGTACTTC; cdr3_aa: CASSLTMTTSQETQYF; clone_size: NA; j_call: TRBJ2-5; d_call: NA; cdr3_length: 16; v_call: TRBV7-9
cdr3_nt: TGTGCCAGCAGCGTAGATCCGGGGAAGAACACTGAAGCTTTCTTT; cdr3_aa: CASSVDPGKNTEAFF; clone_size: NA; j_call: TRBJ1-1; d_call: NA; cdr3_length: 15; v_call: TRBV9
cdr3_nt: TGTGCCAGCAGCTCCTTCCGGGACAGGAAAGCTGGGGCCAACGTCCTGACTTTC; cdr3_aa: CASSSFRDRKAGANVLTF; clone_size: once; j_call: TRBJ2-6; d_call: TRBD1; cdr3_length: 18; v_call: TRBV11-2
cdr3_nt: TGTGCCAGCAGTGAACGCGGAGGGCCAGAGACCCAGTACTTC; cdr3_aa: CASSERGGPETQYF; clone_size: NA; j_call: TRBJ2-5; d_call: NA; cdr3_length: 14; v_call: TRBV2
cdr3_nt: TGTGCCAGCAGTTACCCGGGACAGGGAAACTACGAGCAGTACTTC; cdr3_aa: CASSYPGQGNYEQYF; clone_size: NA; j_call: TRBJ2-7; d_call: TRBD1; cdr3_length: 15; v_call: TRBV6-5
cdr3_nt: TGTGCCAGCAGCTTCGGACAGGGTGACTACGAGCAGTACTTC; cdr3_aa: CASSFGQGDYEQYF; clone_size: once; j_call: TRBJ2-7; d_call: TRBD1; cdr3_length: 14; v_call: TRBV11-2
cdr3_nt: TGTGCCAGCAGGAGACTAGCGGATAATGAGCAGTTCTTC; cdr3_aa: CASRRLADNEQFF; clone_size: NA; j_call: TRBJ2-1; d_call: TRBD2; cdr3_length: 13; v_call: TRBV11-2
cdr3_nt: TGTGCCAGTTGTAAAGCGGGGCTACATACGCAGTATTTT; cdr3_aa: CASCKAGLHTQYF; clone_size: NA; j_call: TRBJ2-3; d_call: TRBD2; cdr3_length: 13; v_call: TRBV19
cdr3_nt: TGTGCCTGGAGTGTCGGGCTAGCGGGAGCCAAAGATACGCAGTATTTT; cdr3_aa: CAWSVGLAGAKDTQYF; clone_size: NA; j_call: TRBJ2-3; d_call: TRBD2; cdr3_length: 16; v_call: TRBV30
cdr3_nt: TGCGCCAGCAGCACGGGGACACGGACCTATGGCTACACCTTC; cdr3_aa: CASSTGTRTYGYTF; clone_size: NA; j_call: TRBJ1-2; d_call: NA; cdr3_length: 14; v_call: TRBV5-1
cdr3_nt: TGTGCCAGCAGGAAGTTAGACAGTCCCCACTCCGGCTACACCTTC; cdr3_aa: CASRKLDSPHSGYTF; clone_size: few; j_call: TRBJ1-2; d_call: NA; cdr3_length: 15; v_call: TRBV27
cdr3_nt: TGTGCCAGCTCCCTCGACCTTCCTTTTCGGAAGGGAGATGAAAAACTGTTTTTT; cdr3_aa: CASSLDLPFRKGDEKLFF; clone_size: NA; j_call: TRBJ1-4; d_call: NA; cdr3_length: 18; v_call: TRBV18
cdr3_nt: TGCAGCGGCCGCTCGGCGGCCAGCTCCTACGAGCAGTACTTC; cdr3_aa: CSGRSAASSYEQYF; clone_size: NA; j_call: TRBJ2-7; d_call: NA; cdr3_length: 14; v_call: TRBV29-1
cdr3_nt: TGTGCCAGCAGCCGAGGGGGTATAACCGGGGAGCTGTTTTTT; cdr3_aa: CASSRGGITGELFF; clone_size: few; j_call: TRBJ2-2; d_call: NA; cdr3_length: 14; v_call: TRBV4-2
cdr3_nt: TGTGCCAGTACCAGGCGGACAGGGGGGGGAGTCGGCTACACCTTC; cdr3_aa: CASTRRTGGGVGYTF; clone_size: once; j_call: TRBJ1-2; d_call: TRBD1; cdr3_length: 15; v_call: TRBV28
cdr3_nt: TGTGCCAGCAGCGAAACAGGGGCTCAAGAGACCCAGTACTTC; cdr3_aa: CASSETGAQETQYF; clone_size: NA; j_call: TRBJ2-5; d_call: TRBD1; cdr3_length: 14; v_call: TRBV5-4
cdr3_nt: TGTGCCAGCAGCTTAGATCGACAGACATCCGGGGAGCTGTTTTTT; cdr3_aa: CASSLDRQTSGELFF; clone_size: few; j_call: TRBJ2-2; d_call: NA; cdr3_length: 15; v_call: TRBV11-2
cdr3_nt: TGTGCCATCAGCCGAGGGGGAAAGGGGGAGGGCTATGGCTACACCTTC; cdr3_aa: CAISRGGKGEGYGYTF; clone_size: NA; j_call: TRBJ1-2; d_call: NA; cdr3_length: 16; v_call: TRBV10-3
cdr3_nt: TGTGCCAGCAGTCCGGGACGGAACGGGGGCACTGAAGCTTTCTTT; cdr3_aa: CASSPGRNGGTEAFF; clone_size: few; j_call: TRBJ1-1; d_call: NA; cdr3_length: 15; v_call: TRBV6-1
cdr3_nt: TGTGCCAGCAGTCTCACTGCACGCGGTGGCTACACCTTC; cdr3_aa: CASSLTARGGYTF; clone_size: NA; j_call: TRBJ1-2; d_call: NA; cdr3_length: 13; v_call: TRBV28
cdr3_nt: TGTGCCAGTAGTATAAGCGAGGGGGCGAGACTTAACTATGGCTACACCTTC; cdr3_aa: CASSISEGARLNYGYTF; clone_size: once; j_call: TRBJ1-2; d_call: TRBD1; cdr3_length: 17; v_call: TRBV19
cdr3_nt: TGTGCCAGCAGCTTCCGGGACAGGGGGCAACGTGGCTACACCTTC; cdr3_aa: CASSFRDRGQRGYTF; clone_size: few; j_call: TRBJ1-2; d_call: TRBD1; cdr3_length: 15; v_call: TRBV5-4
cdr3_nt: TGTGCCAGCAGCCGCGGGAATAGCGGGACCCAGTACTTC; cdr3_aa: CASSRGNSGTQYF; clone_size: NA; j_call: TRBJ2-5; d_call: NA; cdr3_length: 13; v_call: TRBV7-9